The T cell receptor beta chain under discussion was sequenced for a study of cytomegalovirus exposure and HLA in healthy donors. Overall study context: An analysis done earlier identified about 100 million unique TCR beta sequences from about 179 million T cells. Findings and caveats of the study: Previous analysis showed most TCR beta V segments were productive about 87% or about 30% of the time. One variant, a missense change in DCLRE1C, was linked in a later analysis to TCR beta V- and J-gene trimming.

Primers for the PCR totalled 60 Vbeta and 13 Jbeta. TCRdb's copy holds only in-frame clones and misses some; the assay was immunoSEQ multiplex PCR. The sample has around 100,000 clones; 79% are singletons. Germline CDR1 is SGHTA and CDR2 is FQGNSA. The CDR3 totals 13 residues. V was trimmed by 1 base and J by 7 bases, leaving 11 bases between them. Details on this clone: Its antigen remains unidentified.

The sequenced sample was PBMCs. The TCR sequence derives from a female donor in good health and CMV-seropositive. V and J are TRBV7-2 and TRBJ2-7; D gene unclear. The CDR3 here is CASSLGAAPEQYF. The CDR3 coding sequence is TGTGCCAGCAGCTTAGGTGCCGCGCCAGAGCAGTACTTC. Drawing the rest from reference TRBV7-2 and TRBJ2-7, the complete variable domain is GAGVSQSPSNKVTEKGKDVELRCDPISGHTALYWYRQSLGQGLEFLIYFQGNSAPDKSGLPSDRFSAERTGGSVSTLTIQRTQQEDSAVYLCASSLGAAPEQYFGPGTRLTVT.